These 5 T cell receptor beta chains share one sample of origin, sequenced in a study of blood T cell repertoires in COVID-19. TCRdb's table, derived via immunoSEQ multiplex PCR, lists solely in-frame clones and lacks some. The sample contains 62,000 or so clones, approximately 78% of which appear only once. The source material was PBMCs or T cells enriched from blood (not recorded which). Receptors originate from a woman aged 40 to 55 with acute COVID-19.

This chain links TRBV28 with TRBJ1-5; TRBD1 might be the D (5 bases). CDR3 length: 14 amino acids. V was pared by 6 bases and J by 7 bases, with 16 bases between. Germline loops: CDR1 MDHEN, CDR2 SYDVKM. The CDR3 coding sequence is TGTGCCAGCAGAATCGGGGGTCTGAGCCAGCCCCAGCATTTT. Amino acid sequence: CASRIGGLSQPQHF. Variable domain in full (rest from reference TRBV28 and TRBJ1-5): DVKVTQSSRYLVKRTGEKVFLECVQDMDHENMFWYRQDPGLGLRLIYFSYDVKMKEKGDIPEGYSVSREKKERFSLILESASTNQTSMYLCASRIGGLSQPQHFGDGTRLSIL.

The chain links TRBV9 to TRBJ1-2; 7 bases match TRBD1. The J segment lost 7 bases and the V segment lost 3 bases, leaving 6 bases of the junction unmatched. The CDR3 runs 13 residues. Germline values: CDR1 SGDLS, CDR2 YYNGEE. The DNA for the CDR3 is TGTGCCAGCAGCGGGCAAGGGGGCTCTGGCTACACCTTC. It yields the protein CASSGQGGSGYTF.

V and J are TRBV6-4 and TRBJ2-1, with D possibly TRBD2 on 5 matching bases. CDR1 and CDR2 (germline): MRHNA, SNTAGT. The CDR3 consists of 15 residues. Trimming pared 2 bases from V and 4 bases from J, leaving 12 bases between. The CDR3: CASSDGFGEYNEQFF. The CDR3 DNA reads as TGTGCCAGCAGTGACGGGTTCGGGGAATACAATGAGCAGTTCTTC.

The table lists this clone with a few counts. The chain joins TRBV28 to TRBJ1-4; D not certain. CDR1 MDHEN and CDR2 SYDVKM come from the germline V gene. V was cut by 7 bases and J by 1 base, with 13 bases left in between. This CDR3 spans 15 amino acids. CDR3 bases: TGTGCCAGCACCAGTACCGGGATAACTAATGAAAAACTGTTTTTT. The encoded protein is CASTSTGITNEKLFF. The entire variable domain, with the rest obtained from reference TRBV28 and TRBJ1-4, is as follows: DVKVTQSSRYLVKRTGEKVFLECVQDMDHENMFWYRQDPGLGLRLIYFSYDVKMKEKGDIPEGYSVSREKKERFSLILESASTNQTSMYLCASTSTGITNEKLFFGSGTQLSVL.

The chain recombines TRBV27 with TRBJ1-5, with 9 bases lining up with TRBD1. CDR3 size: 14 residues. With V trimmed by 9 bases and J by 3 bases, 6 bases remained unmatched. The germline gives CDR1 MNHEY, CDR2 SMNVEV (reference sequence). DNA of the CDR3: TGTGCCAGTTGGGGGACAGGGAACAATCAGCCCCAGCATTTT. It is translated as CASWGTGNNQPQHF.